Reported below is one T cell receptor beta chain. The data originate from a study of T cells in Graves' hyperthyroidism and ophthalmopathy. The length of the CDR3 is 14 residues. Germline V CDR1 and CDR2: SQVTM, ANQGSEA. Trimming took 7 bases from V and 4 from J, leaving 19 bases between them. It was uncontrolled infection, other autoimmune disease, pregnancy or lactation that excluded patients. Diagnoses were made from clinical symptoms, serum measures (thyroxine and TRAb), thyroid ultrasound and orbital computed tomography. Researchers amplified the TCR beta CDR3 regions from RNA transcripts. HTBI primers were used for first-round RT-PCR of the TCR CDR3. TCRdb passed the multiplex PCR reads through MiXCR, listing each CDR3 protein once. The sample carries roughly 710,000 distinct CDR3 sequences, over 35% recorded once.

The chain employs TRBV29-1 and TRBJ1-1; a possible D gene is TRBD1 (6 bases). Specimen: blood. This TCR came from a woman aged 40-49 years with Graves' hyperthyroidism. For the CDR3, the DNA is TGCAGCGCCCTCCGTGGGACATCGGCCACTGAAGCTTTCTTT. It translates to CSALRGTSATEAFF.